These 17 T cell receptor beta chains originate from one sample sequenced in a study of tumor-infiltrating lymphocytes in oesophageal squamous cell carcinoma. TCRdb re-analysed the PCR reads in MiXCR, keeping a single row per CDR3 protein. The data contain 19,000 or so distinct CDR3 sequences, 30% to 50% of them seen just once; the ten biggest clones take up roughly 7%. The sequenced material came from blood. These receptors were taken from a male donor with esophageal squamous cell carcinoma.

This clonotype was seen many times. The chain recombines TRBV7-3 with TRBJ2-5; 11 bases match TRBD2. The J call is in doubt because the DNA end fits TRBJ2-1 better. Germline CDR1 reads SGHTA; CDR2 reads FQGTGA. The CDR3 loop spans 15 amino acids. DNA of the CDR3: TGTGCCAGCAGCATAGGGACTAGCGGAGTTAATGAGCAGTTCTTC. This translates into CASSIGTSGVNEQFF.

By its share, this clonotype is medium-sized. The genes are TRBV7-8 and TRBJ2-1; 8 bases are a match to TRBD1. The CDR3 is 17 residues long. The germline V gene has CDR1 SGHVS and CDR2 FQNEAQ. V dropped 3 bases and J dropped 4; count of bases not matched to a gene: 11. CDR3 residues: CASSFFPRQGAYNEQFF. In DNA, the CDR3 is TGTGCCAGCAGCTTCTTCCCCCGGCAGGGGGCTTACAATGAGCAGTTCTTC.

The V call is TRBV20-1, the J call TRBJ2-1; 8 nucleotides line up with TRBD2. J lost 5 bases, V lost 3 bases, and 9 bases had no gene match. The germline gives CDR1 DFQATT, CDR2 SNEGSKA (reference sequence). The CDR3 is made up of 15 amino acids. CDR3 protein: CSASGRAGGDNEQFF. In DNA form, the CDR3 reads TGCAGTGCTAGCGGTCGGGCGGGAGGTGACAATGAGCAGTTCTTC.

J is TRBJ2-3 and V is TRBV6-6; unclear D gene. Germline loops: CDR1 MNHNY, CDR2 SVGAGI (reference sequence). The CDR3 length is 14 residues. V was clipped by 5 bases and J by 0 bases, with 9 bases between them. CDR3 region: CASSPTDSTDTQYF. The CDR3 DNA reads as TGTGCCAGCAGTCCCACCGATAGCACAGATACGCAGTATTTT.

Sample share makes this clonotype medium-sized. The CDR3 protein is CASSPGPDATNEKLFF. The CDR3 nucleotides read TGTGCCAGCAGCCCGGGACCGGATGCAACTAATGAAAAACTGTTTTTT. The chain couples TRBV7-2 to TRBJ1-4; tentative D call: TRBD1 (5 bases). This CDR3 is 16 amino acids long. Per the germline V gene, CDR1 is SGHTA and CDR2 is FQGNSA. V lost 5 bases, J lost 0 bases, and 13 bases lay in between.

The chain joins TRBV7-6 to TRBJ2-4, with D uncertain. The germline gives CDR1 SGHVS, CDR2 FNYEAQ. Trimming took off 1 base at V and 3 bases at J, with 10 bases between the two ends. This CDR3 is 15 amino acids long. The CDR3 DNA sequence: TGTGCCAGCAGCTTAGGGTCAGGCCTCAAAAACATTCAGTACTTC. This translates into CASSLGSGLKNIQYF.

The rearrangement links TRBV7-2 to TRBJ2-5; TRBD2 matches at 9 bases. The DNA end is more similar to TRBJ2-7, so the J call may be wrong. Per germline, CDR1 SGHTA and CDR2 FQGNSA. This CDR3 comprises 17 residues. The CDR3 nucleotides are TGTGCCAGCAGCTTATGGCCTAGCGGGACCCTGGCCTACGAGCAGTACTTC. This gives the protein CASSLWPSGTLAYEQYF.

This sequence joins TRBV28 and TRBJ1-3; D gene ambiguous. Germline V gene data show CDR1 as MDHEN and CDR2 as SYDVKM. Trimming removed 5 bases at V and 0 bases at J, with 11 bases between. The CDR3 consists of 15 residues. This chain's CDR3 is CASSTEAGSGNTIYF. The CDR3 nucleotides read TGTGCCAGCAGTACCGAGGCGGGCTCTGGAAACACCATATATTTT.

Many counts were recorded for this clonotype. This chain uses TRBV24-1 with TRBJ2-1; TRBD1 matches at 9 bases. With the DNA end fitting TRBJ2-7 better, the J assignment may be wrong. The CDR3 loop spans 17 amino acids. Germline V lookup: CDR1 KGHDR, CDR2 SFDVKD. The CDR3 sequence is CATSEAPGQGSYNEQYF. CDR3 DNA sequence: TGTGCCACCAGTGAGGCACCGGGACAGGGCTCCTACAATGAGCAGTACTTC.

CDR3 region: CASSPQGGINEQYF. In nucleotides, the CDR3 is TGTGCCAGCAGCCCACAGGGAGGAATCAATGAGCAGTACTTC. The chain combines TRBV12-3 or TRBV12-4 with TRBJ2-1, with D possibly called TRBD1 or TRBD2 (6 bases each). The closer fit of TRBJ2-7 to the DNA end suggests the J call may be wrong. The CDR3 is 14 amino acids.

In this sample, this clonotype turned up a few times. A junction end diverges from the germline sequence, so it may reflect a read error. The V gene is TRBV7-9, the J gene TRBJ2-4; D remains ambiguous. The CDR3 totals 12 residues. CDR1 and CDR2 (germline): SEHNR, FQNEAQ (reference sequence). CDR3 amino acids: CASSPGDSPLHF. The CDR3 DNA follows: TGTGCCAGCAGCCCCGGTGATTCACCCCTCCACTTC. The full variable domain, completed using reference TRBV7-9 and TRBJ2-4, is DTGVSQNPRHKITKRGQNVTFRCDPISEHNRLYWYRQTLGQGPEFLTYFQNEAQLEKSRLLSDRFSAERPKGSFSTLEIQRTEQGDSAMYLCASSPGDSPLHFGAGTRLSVL.

This clonotype was counted many times. This clone may be a read error of a much larger clone one base away. J is TRBJ2-7 and V is TRBV28; the match to TRBD1 covers 8 bases. The V segment lost 4 bases and the J segment 7 bases; nucleotides outside the gene matches: 15. The CDR3 covers 16 residues. CDR1 MDHEN and CDR2 SYDVKM come from the germline V gene. CDR3 nucleotides: TGTGCCAGCAGTTCCTCGGACAGGGTCGTCCACAATGAGCAGTACTTC. Its translation: CASSSSDRVVHNEQYF. Full variable domain (outside the CDR3, taken from reference TRBV28 and TRBJ2-7): DVKVTQSSRYLVKRTGEKVFLECVQDMDHENMFWYRQDPGLGLRLIYFSYDVKMKEKGDIPEGYSVSREKKERFSLILESASTNQTSMYLCASSSSDRVVHNEQYFGPGTRLTVT.

The chain employs TRBV5-1 and TRBJ2-3; D is ambiguous. This CDR3 has 12 residues. CDR1 and CDR2 from the germline V gene are SGHRS and YFSETQ. Deletions cut 0 bases from V and 4 bases from J, with 3 bases between. CDR3 DNA sequence: TGCGCCAGCAGCTTGGAATCAGATACGCAGTATTTT. As protein: CASSLESDTQYF.

This clonotype is medium-sized in the sample. The V call is TRBV12-3 or TRBV12-4, the J call TRBJ1-1; 9 positions agree with TRBD1. The CDR3 totals 14 residues. Trimming cost V 5 bases and J 5 bases; bases outside gene matches: 6. CDR3 coding DNA: TGTGCCAGCAGTCGGGACAGGGAGAGAACTGAAGCTTTCTTT. It codes for CASSRDRERTEAFF.

The J gene is TRBJ2-7, the V gene TRBV7-2; 10 positions agree with TRBD1. TRBJ2-5 matches the DNA end more closely, so the J call is doubtful. The germline gives CDR1 SGHTA, CDR2 FQGNSA. The CDR3 runs 14 residues. The CDR3 DNA is TGTGCCAGCAGCATGGGACAGGGGTACCAGACCCAGTACTTC. Translation gives CASSMGQGYQTQYF.

This clonotype was recorded at least ten times. V usage is TRBV4-1 and J usage is TRBJ2-2; D is ambiguous. There are 14 residues in the CDR3. The germline CDR1 and CDR2 sequences are MGHRA and YSYEKL. V was trimmed by 0 bases and J by 6 bases, leaving 8 bases between them. The CDR3 region has the DNA TGCGCCAGCAGCCAAGATGGATCGTCCGGGGAGCTGTTTTTT. Its translation is CASSQDGSSGELFF.

The chain has TRBV7-8 and TRBJ2-6; 7 positions match TRBD2. The J call is in doubt because the DNA end fits TRBJ2-7 better. The CDR3 runs to 14 residues. Germline V gives CDR1 SGHVS, CDR2 FQNEAQ. For the CDR3, the DNA is TGTGCCAGCAGCTTAAAGCGGGATTCCTACGAGCAGTACTTC. It yields the protein CASSLKRDSYEQYF.